This TCR beta chain is drawn from a study of CD8+CD57+ T cells in acquired aplastic anemia. Study-wide results and caveats: Approximately 30 CD8+ CDR3 sequences were shared between patients and controls.

CDR3 and TCR beta VDJ profiling relied on genomic DNA as the template. TCRdb re-called the reads through MiXCR, storing one row per CDR3 protein. The sample records around 120,000 distinct CDR3 sequences, over 30% being singletons. The V end lost 1 base, the J end lost 1 base, and 10 bases lay between the germline ends. Germline assignment: CDR1 MNHEY and CDR2 SVGEGT. The CDR3 sequence is 15 residues long. This clonotype has just a few counts. What it recognizes is unknown. Patients included in sequencing had previously demonstrated CD8+CD57+ cell expansion by flow cytometry. Every one of the patients had aplastic anemia (severe, acquired). Prior therapy had not been administered to any patient at the time of blood sampling.

The specimen sequenced was sorted CD4+, CD8+, or CD8+CD57+ T cells (not recorded which) from PBMCs. The rearrangement links TRBV6-2 or TRBV6-3 to TRBJ1-1; D may be TRBD1 (5 bases). The sequence was collected from a human donor with aplastic anemia. CDR3 protein: CASSYLTDANTEAFF. Written as DNA, the CDR3 is TGTGCCAGCAGTTACTTGACAGACGCGAACACTGAAGCTTTCTTT.